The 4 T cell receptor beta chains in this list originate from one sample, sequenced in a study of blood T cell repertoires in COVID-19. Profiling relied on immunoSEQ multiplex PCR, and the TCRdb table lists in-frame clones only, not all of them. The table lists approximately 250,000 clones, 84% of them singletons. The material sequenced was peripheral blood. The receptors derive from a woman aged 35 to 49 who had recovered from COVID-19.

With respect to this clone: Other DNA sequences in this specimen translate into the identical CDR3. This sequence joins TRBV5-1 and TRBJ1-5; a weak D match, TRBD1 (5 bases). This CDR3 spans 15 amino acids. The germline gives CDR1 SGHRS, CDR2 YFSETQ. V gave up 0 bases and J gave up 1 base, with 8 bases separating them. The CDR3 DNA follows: TGCGCCAGCAGCTTGGGGGGCCAGAGCAATCAGCCCCAGCATTTT. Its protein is CASSLGGQSNQPQHF.

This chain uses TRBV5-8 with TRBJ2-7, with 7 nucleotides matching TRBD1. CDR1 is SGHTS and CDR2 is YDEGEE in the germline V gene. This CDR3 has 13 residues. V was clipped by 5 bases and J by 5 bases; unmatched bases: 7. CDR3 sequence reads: CASRPRQGNEQYF. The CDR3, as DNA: TGTGCCAGCAGACCCAGACAGGGCAACGAGCAGTACTTC.

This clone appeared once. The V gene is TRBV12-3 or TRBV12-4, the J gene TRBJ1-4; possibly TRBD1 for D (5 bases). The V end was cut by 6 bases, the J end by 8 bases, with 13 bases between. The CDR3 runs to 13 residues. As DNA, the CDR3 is TGTGCCAGCAGAAAAATGGGGGGGGAAAAACTGTTTTTT. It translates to CASRKMGGEKLFF.

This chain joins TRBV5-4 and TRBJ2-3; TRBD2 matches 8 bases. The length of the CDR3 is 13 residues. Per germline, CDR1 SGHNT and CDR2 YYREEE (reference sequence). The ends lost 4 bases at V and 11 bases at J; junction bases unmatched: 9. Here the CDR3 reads CASSTPTGGGQYF. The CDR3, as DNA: TGTGCCAGCAGCACACCGACCGGGGGGGGGCAGTATTTT.